Presented here are 26 T cell receptor beta chains from one specimen sequenced in a study of PD-L1 blockade in urothelial cancer. Some clones are missing from TCRdb's copy, which holds only in-frame ones; the method was immunoSEQ multiplex PCR. The sample holds tens of thousands of clones, 86% seen once. This sample comprised PBMCs, obtained around atezolizumab (anti-PD-L1) treatment. The receptor source for this set is a man aged 50 to 59 with urothelial cancer.

The chain uses TRBV4-1 and TRBJ1-1; 9 bases line up with TRBD1. Germline CDR1 reads MGHRA; CDR2 reads YSYEKL. V trimming: 2 bases; J trimming: 4 bases; junction bases outside the gene matches: 8. The length of the CDR3 is 16 residues. The CDR3 sequence is CASSQIPGQGVTEAFF. The CDR3 DNA reads TGCGCCAGCAGCCAAATCCCGGGACAGGGAGTCACTGAAGCTTTCTTT.

V and J are TRBV7-9 and TRBJ2-1; possible D gene TRBD1, 5 bases. Trimming took 8 bases from V and 7 from J, leaving 15 bases between them. The germline V gene has CDR1 SEHNR and CDR2 FQNEAQ (reference sequence). This CDR3 spans 13 amino acids. DNA for the CDR3: TGTGCCAGCCTCTCGACAGTGCGGAATGAGCAGTTCTTC. Translating gives CASLSTVRNEQFF.

J is TRBJ1-5 and V is TRBV11-1; D unclear. Germline V gene lookup returns CDR1 SGHAT and CDR2 FQDESV (reference sequence). Trimming took 2 bases from V and 5 from J, leaving 7 bases between them. CDR3 length: 13 residues. The CDR3 sequence is CASSLNRDQPQHF. CDR3 nucleotide sequence: TGTGCCAGCAGCTTAAACAGAGATCAGCCCCAGCATTTT.

There are a few counts of this clone. V usage is TRBV5-4 and J usage is TRBJ2-3, with D hard to call. The CDR3 length is 14 residues. Germline V gene data show CDR1 as SGHNT and CDR2 as YYREEE (reference sequence). V was trimmed by 6 bases and J by 9 bases, leaving 20 bases between them. The CDR3 nucleotides are TGTGCCAGCAAGGAAAGTCTTTACGGAGAGACGCAGTATTTT. Amino acids: CASKESLYGETQYF.

The V call is TRBV9, the J call TRBJ2-7; no clear D gene. In germline, CDR1 is SGDLS, CDR2 YYNGEE. V was shortened by 0 bases and J by 0 bases, with 7 bases between the two germline ends. The CDR3 covers 14 residues. The chain's CDR3 is CASSVGTDSYEQYF. The CDR3 DNA reads as TGTGCCAGCAGCGTAGGAACAGACTCCTACGAGCAGTACTTC.

The chain links TRBV6-1 to TRBJ2-5; 8 bases are a match to TRBD2. The V gene end was trimmed by 7 bases and the J gene end by 6 bases; junction bases not matched to a gene: 13. The CDR3 loop spans 15 amino acids. Germline values: CDR1 MNHNS, CDR2 SASEGT. Here the CDR3 DNA reads TGTGCCAGCATTATGAGCGGGAGTGGATCCCAGACCCAGTACTTC. Amino acids: CASIMSGSGSQTQYF.

This clone is a singleton in its sample. The chain couples TRBV2 to TRBJ2-7; 9 nucleotides line up with TRBD2. Germline V gene lookup returns CDR1 SNHLY and CDR2 FYNNEI. V was pared by 6 bases and J by 2 bases, with 8 bases of the junction left unmatched. The CDR3 is 15 amino acids. The CDR3 bases are TGTGCCAGCAGACTCCTAGCGGGGCTAACCTACGAGCAGTACTTC. Residues: CASRLLAGLTYEQYF.

The genes are TRBV5-4 and TRBJ2-2, with TRBD2 identical over 10 bases. This CDR3 is built from 19 residues. The germline gives CDR1 SGHNT, CDR2 YYREEE (reference sequence). Trimming cost V 4 bases and J 5 bases; bases outside gene matches: 17. CDR3 region: CASSLGGSRAGGLTGELFF. The CDR3 nucleotides read TGTGCCAGCAGCCTGGGGGGGAGTCGAGCGGGAGGGCTTACCGGGGAGCTGTTTTTT.

The chain is built from TRBV29-1 and TRBJ1-1, with 7 positions matching TRBD1. The CDR3 spans 11 residues. The V gene end was trimmed by 3 bases and the J gene end by 5 bases; junction bases not matched to a gene: 0. The germline CDR1 and CDR2 sequences are SQVTM and ANQGSEA. In DNA form, the CDR3 reads TGCAGCGTTGAGACAGGGACTGAAGCTTTCTTT. This sequence encodes CSVETGTEAFF.

This clone occurred once. The rearrangement links TRBV7-3 to TRBJ2-1; no reliable D call. The germline gives CDR1 SGHTA, CDR2 FQGTGA. This CDR3 comprises 16 residues. V lost 5 bases and J 2 bases, leaving 16 bases between the germline ends. CDR3 in amino acids: CASSLYSSKTYNEQFF. The CDR3 DNA sequence: TGTGCCAGCAGCCTATATAGCTCGAAGACCTACAATGAGCAGTTCTTC.

This clone was detected once. The chain combines TRBV2 with TRBJ2-3; TRBD2 agrees at 7 bases. The CDR3 has 14 residues. The V gene end was trimmed by 11 bases and the J gene end by 2 bases; junction bases not matched to a gene: 10. Germline CDR1 reads SNHLY; CDR2 reads FYNNEI. CDR3 region: CAGGRGTNTDTQYF. Written as DNA, the CDR3 is TGTGCCGGGGGACGGGGGACTAACACAGATACGCAGTATTTT.

CDR3 sequence reads: CAWSALGQPQHF. The CDR3 bases are TGTGCCTGGAGTGCCCTCGGTCAGCCCCAGCATTTT. The V and J genes are TRBV30 and TRBJ1-5; D gene unclear. CDR3 length: 12 amino acids. The V and J ends lost 1 base and 6 bases respectively, with 7 bases between them. CDR1 GTSNPN and CDR2 SVGIG come from the germline V gene (reference sequence).

V is TRBV11-1 and J is TRBJ1-1; tentative D call: TRBD1 (6 bases). This CDR3 spans 14 amino acids. The V and J ends lost 2 bases and 4 bases respectively, with 11 bases between them. Germline V gives CDR1 SGHAT, CDR2 FQDESV (reference sequence). The chain's CDR3 is CASSLQGLTTEAFF. CDR3 nucleotide sequence: TGTGCCAGCAGCTTACAGGGGTTAACCACTGAAGCTTTCTTT.

This rearrangement joins TRBV6-6 to TRBJ1-3; TRBD1 might be the D (6 bases). Germline CDR1 is MNHNY and CDR2 is SVGAGI (reference sequence). This CDR3 has 16 residues. Between the trimmed V and J ends, which lost 7 bases and 0 bases, there was a span of 16 bases. CDR3 sequence reads: CASTSRDIGSGNTIYF. In DNA form, the CDR3 reads TGTGCCAGCACCTCCCGGGACATAGGCTCTGGAAACACCATATATTTT.

V is TRBV6-4 and J is TRBJ2-3, with D maybe TRBD1 (6 bases). Trimming shortened V by 6 bases and J by 0 bases, and 10 bases separated the two germline ends. In germline, CDR1 is MRHNA, CDR2 SNTAGT. The CDR3 has 14 residues. The CDR3 DNA reads as TGTGCCAGCAGGAAACAGGGTAGCACAGATACGCAGTATTTT. This gives the protein CASRKQGSTDTQYF.

A single count supports this clone. The J gene is TRBJ1-1, the V gene TRBV28; TRBD1 agrees at 7 bases. There are 15 residues in the CDR3. Germline V gives CDR1 MDHEN, CDR2 SYDVKM. Trimming cost V 5 bases and J 7 bases; bases outside gene matches: 13. CDR3 DNA: TGTGCCAGCAGTCCCTTGGACAGGCCTTCTATTGAAGCTTTCTTT. Its translation is CASSPLDRPSIEAFF.

V is TRBV5-1 and J is TRBJ2-7; TRBD1 matches 7 bases. The junction had 1 base not matched to a gene; V was cut back by 1 base and J by 0 bases. Looked up from germline, CDR1 is SGHRS and CDR2 is YFSETQ. This CDR3 spans 14 amino acids. CDR3 amino acids: CASSLRDSSYEQYF. The CDR3 DNA sequence: TGCGCCAGCAGCTTGCGGGACAGCTCCTACGAGCAGTACTTC. Supplemented by reference TRBV5-1 and TRBJ2-7, the full variable domain reads KAGVTQTPRYLIKTRGQQVTLSCSPISGHRSVSWYQQTPGQGLQFLFEYFSETQRNKGNFPGRFSGRQFSNSRSEMNVSTLELGDSALYLCASSLRDSSYEQYFGPGTRLTVT.

The chain links TRBV29-1 to TRBJ2-2, with TRBD2 matching 7 bases. CDR3 length: 12 amino acids. The V gene's germline CDR1 is SQVTM and CDR2 ANQGSEA. V dropped 3 bases and J dropped 6; count of bases not matched to a gene: 1. CDR3 DNA sequence: TGCAGCGTTGAGGCGGGAGCCGGGGAGCTGTTTTTT. This translates into CSVEAGAGELFF.

The CDR3 reads CASRAVPGHYGYTF. The DNA of the CDR3 is TGCGCCAGCAGAGCTGTCCCAGGGCACTATGGCTACACCTTC. The J gene is TRBJ1-2, the V gene TRBV10-1; tentatively, D is TRBD1 (5 bases). V lost 6 bases and J 3 bases, leaving 14 bases between the germline ends. Germline-derived CDR1 and CDR2 are WNHNN and SYGVQD (reference sequence). The CDR3 extends over 14 amino acids.

The V gene is TRBV18, the J gene TRBJ2-7; tentatively, D is TRBD1 (6 bases). V lost 1 base to trimming and J lost 4 bases, with 11 bases between them. Germline CDR1 KGHSH, CDR2 LQKENI. The CDR3 spans 14 residues. DNA for the CDR3: TGTGCCAGCTCACCACAGGGCAGGGGATACGAGCAGTACTTC. It yields the protein CASSPQGRGYEQYF.

The sample holds a few counts of this clone. The chain links TRBV2 to TRBJ1-1; D remains ambiguous. Per germline, CDR1 SNHLY and CDR2 FYNNEI. The CDR3 totals 13 residues. V lost 1 base, J lost 1 base, and 4 bases lay in between. CDR3 loop: CASSEERNTEAFF. The CDR3 region has the DNA TGTGCCAGCAGTGAAGAGAGGAACACTGAAGCTTTCTTT.

V usage is TRBV9 and J usage is TRBJ2-3, with 10 bases lining up with TRBD2. Germline trimming cut 3 bases from V and 2 bases from J; bases unmatched to any gene: 3. Per the germline V gene, CDR1 is SGDLS and CDR2 is YYNGEE. The CDR3 runs to 15 residues. CDR3 loop: CASSGTSGFTDTQYF. The CDR3 region has the DNA TGTGCCAGCAGCGGGACTAGCGGATTCACAGATACGCAGTATTTT.

The chain joins TRBV25-1 to TRBJ1-6; TRBD1 is a possible D gene (6 bases). The CDR3 loop spans 16 amino acids. Germline V CDR1 and CDR2: MGHDK, SYGVNS. Trimming shortened V by 3 bases and J by 2 bases, and 11 bases separated the two germline ends. CDR3 sequence reads: CASSDTNRAYNSPLHF. DNA for the CDR3: TGTGCCAGCAGTGACACAAACAGGGCCTATAATTCACCCCTCCACTTT.

The chain links TRBV7-9 to TRBJ1-2; a possible D gene is TRBD1 (6 bases). V was cut by 5 bases and J by 4 bases, with 17 bases left in between. Germline loops: CDR1 SEHNR, CDR2 FQNEAQ (reference sequence). This CDR3 has 15 residues. CDR3 nucleotides: TGTGCCAGCAGCAGAACACAGGGTTATGGCTATGGCTACACCTTC. Translation: CASSRTQGYGYGYTF.

This chain connects TRBV28 to TRBJ1-2; the D gene is possibly TRBD1 (5 bases). Germline V lookup: CDR1 MDHEN, CDR2 SYDVKM. The ends were cut back, 7 bases at V and 12 bases at J, with 27 bases in the middle. The CDR3 runs to 15 residues. The CDR3 nucleotides are TGTGCCAGCACCTCCTCCTCAGGGAAGGGCAGTTACAACACCTTC. It specifies CASTSSSGKGSYNTF.

The rearrangement uses TRBV6-5 and TRBJ2-1; 7 positions match TRBD2. The CDR3 consists of 15 residues. The V gene end was trimmed by 2 bases and the J gene end by 4 bases; junction bases not matched to a gene: 5. Germline V CDR1 and CDR2: MNHEY, SVGAGI. The CDR3: CASSYHLAEYNEQFF. The CDR3 region has the DNA TGTGCCAGCAGTTACCACCTAGCGGAATACAATGAGCAGTTCTTC.